The T cell receptor beta chain described here comes from a study of T-cell memory formation after mild COVID-19. This CDR3 is 13 amino acids long. Trimming stripped 6 bases from V and 8 bases from J, with 16 bases between. TCRdb recomputed calls from the 5' RACE reads with MiXCR, one row per CDR3 protein. Of around 510,000 distinct CDR3 sequences in the sample, less than 25% were seen once. This receptor was obtained from an adult woman who had mild COVID-19 (a few samples of this study predate the infection). Cell type and time point are not known. The gene calls are TRBV12-3 or TRBV12-4 and TRBJ1-1; D is unclear. The source material was PBMCs or a T cell subset sorted from them (not recorded which). The CDR3 protein is CASRSGEVSEAFF. Here the CDR3 DNA reads TGTGCCAGCAGAAGTGGAGAGGTATCCGAAGCTTTCTTT.